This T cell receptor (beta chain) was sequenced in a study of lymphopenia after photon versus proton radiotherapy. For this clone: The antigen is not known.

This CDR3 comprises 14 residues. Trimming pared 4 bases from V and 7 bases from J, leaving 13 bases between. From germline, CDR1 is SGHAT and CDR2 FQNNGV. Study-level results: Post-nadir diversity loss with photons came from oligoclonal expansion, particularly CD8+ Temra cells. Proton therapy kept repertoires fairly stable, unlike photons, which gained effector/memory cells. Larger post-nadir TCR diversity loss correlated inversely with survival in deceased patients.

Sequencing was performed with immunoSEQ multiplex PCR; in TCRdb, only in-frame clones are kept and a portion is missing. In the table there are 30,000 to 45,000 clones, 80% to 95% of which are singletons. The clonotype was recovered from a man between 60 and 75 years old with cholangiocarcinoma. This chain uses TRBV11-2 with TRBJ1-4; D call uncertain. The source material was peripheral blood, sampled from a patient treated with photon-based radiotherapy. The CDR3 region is CASSYGRGREKLFF. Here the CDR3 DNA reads TGTGCCAGCAGCTACGGACGAGGACGTGAAAAACTGTTTTTT.